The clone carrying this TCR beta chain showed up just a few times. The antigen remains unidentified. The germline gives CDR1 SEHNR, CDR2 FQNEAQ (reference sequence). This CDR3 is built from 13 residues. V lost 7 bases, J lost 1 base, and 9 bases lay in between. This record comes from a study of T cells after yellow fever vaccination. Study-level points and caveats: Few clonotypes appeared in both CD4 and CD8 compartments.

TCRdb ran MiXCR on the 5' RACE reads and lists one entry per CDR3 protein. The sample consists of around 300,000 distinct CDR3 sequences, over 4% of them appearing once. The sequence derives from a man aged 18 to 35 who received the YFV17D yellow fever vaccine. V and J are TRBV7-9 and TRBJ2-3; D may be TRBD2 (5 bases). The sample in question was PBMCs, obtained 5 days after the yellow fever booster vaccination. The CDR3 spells CASTPEGTDTQYF. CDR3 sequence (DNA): TGTGCCAGCACCCCGGAGGGCACAGATACGCAGTATTTT.